Each of the 23 T cell receptor beta chains below was sequenced from the same sample in a study of post-analysis software for immune sequencing data. Whole-study findings and limits: Among about 5 TRBV segments more frequent in patients than controls were TRBV5-6, TRBV5-1 and TRBV20-1.

Libraries were made from TCR beta cDNA, and they carried unique molecular identifiers. A single record per CDR3 protein comes from TCRdb applying MiXCR to the PCR reads. The sample includes around 180,000 distinct CDR3 sequences, 30% of them seen just once. The antigens for these receptors are not known. Source material: blood. The receptors stem from a girl aged 10 to 17 with multiple sclerosis.

This clonotype has ten or more counts. The chain joins TRBV5-5 to TRBJ2-7, with 9 bases matching TRBD1. This CDR3 spans 12 amino acids. Trimming cost V 7 bases and J 3 bases; bases outside gene matches: 2. Germline lookup yields CDR1 SGHKS and CDR2 YYEKEE (reference sequence). CDR3 protein: CASDRGDYEQYF. The CDR3 coding sequence is TGTGCCAGCGACAGGGGGGACTACGAGCAGTACTTC.

This clonotype was found a few times. The gene calls are TRBV12-3 or TRBV12-4 and TRBJ1-6; a possible D gene is TRBD1 (5 bases). CDR3 size: 14 residues. Trimming removed 7 bases from V and 11 bases from J, with 18 bases in between. The CDR3 loop reads CASNLGSWGTPLHF. CDR3 bases: TGTGCCAGCAACCTGGGAAGCTGGGGGACACCCCTCCACTTT.

This clonotype was picked up many times. The chain has TRBV5-1 and TRBJ2-3; 9 bases match TRBD2. Germline trimming cut 3 bases from V and 4 bases from J; bases unmatched to any gene: 12. CDR1 and CDR2 from the germline V gene are SGHRS and YFSETQ. The CDR3 has 17 amino acids. The CDR3 DNA sequence: TGCGCCAGCAGCTCTAGGACAATAGCGGGAGTGGCAGATACGCAGTATTTT. Its translation is CASSSRTIAGVADTQYF.

With regard to this clonotype: Being one base from a much bigger clone, this may be a read error. Here the CDR3 reads CASSLVGRGGRGYTF. DNA of the CDR3: TGCGCCAGCAGCTTGGTCGGTAGGGGTGGTCGAGGCTACACCTTC. The chain carries TRBV5-1 and TRBJ1-2, with a possible D match to TRBD1 (5 bases). This CDR3 contains 15 residues. Trimming took 0 bases from V and 8 from J, leaving 17 bases between them. Germline V lookup: CDR1 SGHRS, CDR2 YFSETQ.

The genes are TRBV20-1 and TRBJ2-3; D uncertain. The V end lost 3 bases, the J end lost 6 bases, and 34 bases lay between the germline ends. The germline CDR1 and CDR2 sequences are DFQATT and SNEGSKA (reference sequence). This CDR3 region has 20 residues. The CDR3 DNA reads TGCAGTGCTAGGCCCGACCCTTCCCGACCGCTTCTAATTACTCGGGATACGCAGTATTTT. This sequence encodes CSARPDPSRPLLITRDTQYF.

On this clonotype: It may be a read error: a sequence one base away is much more abundant. The chain combines TRBV4-1 with TRBJ1-2, with TRBD1 matching over 12 bases. V shed 2 bases and J 7 bases; nucleotides not matched to a gene: 11. This CDR3 is 17 amino acids long. Per germline, CDR1 MGHRA and CDR2 YSYEKL. The CDR3: CASSQFRRDRGRGGYTF. CDR3 DNA sequence: TGCGCCAGCAGCCAATTTCGAAGGGACAGGGGGCGTGGTGGCTACACCTTC.

The V call is TRBV2, the J call TRBJ2-6; 7 bases are shared with TRBD1. CDR1 is SNHLY and CDR2 is FYNNEI in the germline V gene. V shed 6 bases and J 0 bases; nucleotides not matched to a gene: 8. This CDR3 is 17 amino acids long. CDR3 region: CASSLRGLASGANVLTF. The CDR3 nucleotides read TGTGCCAGCAGCCTCAGGGGGTTGGCCTCTGGGGCCAACGTCCTGACTTTC.

This clonotype came up many times. The chain employs TRBV10-3 and TRBJ2-1; D uncertain. Trimming pared 2 bases from V and 9 bases from J, leaving 17 bases between. CDR1 ENHRY and CDR2 SYGVKD come from the germline V gene. This CDR3 is 15 amino acids long. The CDR3 DNA follows: TGTGCCATCAGTGAGAGGTTCGCCCCTAACGTTGAGCAGTTCTTC. Translated: CAISERFAPNVEQFF.

The table lists this clonotype with a few counts. CDR3 in amino acids: CSAREIRQGDEGYTF. The CDR3 nucleotides read TGCAGTGCTAGAGAGATCCGGCAGGGTGACGAAGGCTACACCTTC. The chain employs TRBV20-1 and TRBJ1-2, with D maybe TRBD1 (5 bases). CDR3 length: 15 residues. Germline V gene data show CDR1 as DFQATT and CDR2 as SNEGSKA (reference sequence). V was shortened by 0 bases and J by 8 bases, with 19 bases between the two germline ends.

The rearrangement links TRBV15 to TRBJ2-7; D unresolved. V was clipped by 3 bases and J by 4 bases, with 13 bases between them. CDR1 and CDR2 from the germline V gene are LNHNV and YYDKDF (reference sequence). The CDR3 has 14 amino acids. CDR3 DNA sequence: TGTGCCACCAGCAGCTCCGGACCCAAGTACGAGCAGTACTTC. Its translation is CATSSSGPKYEQYF. Looking up the rest from reference TRBV15 and TRBJ2-7 gives the full variable domain: DAMVIQNPRYQVTQFGKPVTLSCSQTLNHNVMYWYQQKSSQAPKLLFHYYDKDFNNEADTPDNFQSRRPNTSFCFLDIRSPGLGDTAMYLCATSSSGPKYEQYFGPGTRLTVT.

Many counts were recorded for this clonotype. The rearrangement uses TRBV28 and TRBJ1-2; D is unclear. The germline CDR1 and CDR2 sequences are MDHEN and SYDVKM. The V end was cut by 4 bases, the J end by 3 bases, with 3 bases between. The CDR3 has 11 amino acids. CDR3 in amino acids: CASSSDYGYTF. CDR3 coding DNA: TGTGCCAGCAGTTCCGACTATGGCTACACCTTC.

As regards this clonotype: This could be a read error, since a much larger clone is one nucleotide away. The CDR3 is CAISGTRGGETQFF. The CDR3 DNA follows: TGTGCCATCAGTGGGACCAGGGGAGGGGAGACCCAGTTCTTC. The genes are TRBV10-3 and TRBJ2-5; a possible D gene is TRBD2 (7 bases). The end of the DNA is better explained by TRBJ2-1, so the J call may be wrong. The CDR3 sequence is 14 residues long. Germline-derived CDR1 and CDR2 are ENHRY and SYGVKD.

Worth noting for this clonotype: This could be a read error, since a much larger clone is one nucleotide away. The genes are TRBV5-1 and TRBJ2-7, with TRBD1 as a possible D gene (5 bases). CDR3 size: 15 residues. The germline V gene has CDR1 SGHRS and CDR2 YFSETQ. CDR3 nucleotides: TGCGTCAGCAGCTTGTCGCAGGGTGAACACTACGAGCAGTACTTC. The encoded protein is CVSSLSQGEHYEQYF.

The chain uses TRBV7-2 and TRBJ2-1; D unclear. V lost 6 bases and J lost 8, with 11 bases in between. The length of the CDR3 is 12 residues. Looked up from germline, CDR1 is SGHTA and CDR2 is FQGNSA. CDR3 nucleotides: TGTGCCAGCAGACGATCGGCCGATGAGCAGTTCTTC. Translated: CASRRSADEQFF.

The chain is built from TRBV12-3 or TRBV12-4 and TRBJ2-7; D perhaps matches TRBD2 (7 bases). With 4 bases removed from V and 0 bases from J, the gap between germline ends came to 19 bases. The CDR3 runs to 17 residues. The chain's CDR3 is CASSSRGAGRFSYEQYF. The CDR3 coding sequence is TGTGCCAGCAGTTCCCGGGGGGCGGGTCGATTCTCCTACGAGCAGTACTTC.

There are many counts of this clonotype. The CDR3 is CASRYRGSGANVLTF. The CDR3 DNA reads TGTGCCAGCCGGTACAGGGGCTCTGGGGCCAACGTCCTGACTTTC. The chain recombines TRBV12-3 or TRBV12-4 with TRBJ2-6, with 7 bases lining up with TRBD1. The CDR3 covers 15 residues. V shed 8 bases, J shed 0 bases, and the junction held 4 bases outside the gene matches.

Concerning this clonotype: A clone one base away is much larger, so this may be a read error. This chain connects TRBV11-2 to TRBJ1-2; 12 bases agree with TRBD1. From germline, CDR1 is SGHAT and CDR2 FQNNGV. The CDR3 length is 15 residues. In DNA form, the CDR3 reads TGTGTCAGCAGCTCATGGGGACAGGGGGCGGAAGGCTACACCTTC. Residues: CVSSSWGQGAEGYTF.

As to this clonotype: It may be a read error: a sequence one base away is much more abundant. The chain is built from TRBV10-3 and TRBJ2-7, with a tentative D call TRBD1 (5 bases). The J call could be wrong; TRBJ2-4 is a better fit for the DNA end. This CDR3 contains 13 residues. Germline assignment: CDR1 ENHRY and CDR2 SYGVKD. As DNA, the CDR3 is TGTGCCATCTCTACGGACACAGAAAACATTCAGTACTTC. This translates into CAISTDTENIQYF.

This clonotype showed up many times. V usage is TRBV3-1 and J usage is TRBJ2-7, with D possibly matching TRBD2 (6 bases). The CDR3 is 14 amino acids. Trimming took 1 base from V and 2 from J, leaving 9 bases between them. Germline V CDR1 and CDR2: LGHDT, YNNKEL (reference sequence). The CDR3 DNA reads as TGTGCCAGCAGCCAAGGACTAGGAGCCTACGAGCAGTACTTC. It is translated as CASSQGLGAYEQYF.

This sequence joins TRBV12-3 or TRBV12-4 and TRBJ2-7; D remains unclear. This CDR3 is built from 15 residues. The V end lost 5 bases, the J end lost 2 bases, and 16 bases lay between the germline ends. The CDR3 reads CASSAGRFFTYEQYF. CDR3 DNA sequence: TGTGCCAGCAGTGCCGGCAGGTTCTTTACCTACGAGCAGTACTTC.

There are a few counts of this clonotype. J is TRBJ2-5 and V is TRBV20-1; no definite D call. Germline-derived CDR1 and CDR2 are DFQATT and SNEGSKA (reference sequence). This CDR3 is 15 amino acids long. Trimming stripped 0 bases from V and 11 bases from J, with 22 bases between. The CDR3 loop reads CSAREAERSYNEQYF. CDR3 sequence (DNA): TGCAGTGCTAGAGAGGCGGAGAGGTCCTACAATGAGCAGTACTTC.

The genes are TRBV12-3 or TRBV12-4 and TRBJ2-1; 10 nucleotides line up with TRBD2. The CDR3 covers 14 residues. The V gene end was trimmed by 6 bases and the J gene end by 4 bases; junction bases not matched to a gene: 3. CDR3 protein: CASRGLAEYNEQFF. In nucleotides, the CDR3 is TGTGCCAGCAGAGGACTAGCGGAGTACAATGAGCAGTTCTTC.

V is TRBV7-9 and J is TRBJ2-5, with 12 bases that match TRBD2. CDR3 size: 17 residues. Germline values: CDR1 SEHNR, CDR2 FQNEAQ (reference sequence). The ends lost 4 bases at V and 2 bases at J; junction bases unmatched: 8. Written as DNA, the CDR3 is TGTGCCAGCAGCTCCCCTTGGACTAGCGGGAAACAAGAGACCCAGTACTTC. It codes for CASSSPWTSGKQETQYF. Variable domain in full (rest from reference TRBV7-9 and TRBJ2-5): DTGVSQNPRHKITKRGQNVTFRCDPISEHNRLYWYRQTLGQGPEFLTYFQNEAQLEKSRLLSDRFSAERPKGSFSTLEIQRTEQGDSAMYLCASSSPWTSGKQETQYFGPGTRLLVL.